This TCR beta chain was recovered during a study of Ad26.COV2.S vaccination and SARS-CoV-2 variants. Looking at the study overall: Participant was drawn from the COV1001 Ad26.COV2.S trial arm.

Clones were read by immunoSEQ multiplex PCR, and TCRdb kept only the in-frame ones, dropping some. The sample consists of approximately 300,000 clones, about 86% of them appearing once. This CDR3 comprises 13 residues. Germline V gene data show CDR1 as MNHEY and CDR2 as SVGAGI. V was cut by 11 bases and J by 5 bases, with 16 bases left in between. Treatment defined: roughly 19 received Ad26.COV2.S at low or high dose, single or two shots; 5 received placebo; per-sample allocation not given. Collection of samples fell on day 63 after the first vaccine or placebo injection. This TCR was recovered from a person between 18 and 60 years old who received the Ad26.COV2.S COVID-19 vaccine or a placebo. The chain joins TRBV6-5 to TRBJ1-3, with D hard to call. This material consisted of peripheral blood, taken in a trial of Ad26.COV2.S vaccine versus placebo. CDR3 in amino acids: CAARPVGRNTIYF. CDR3 nucleotide sequence: TGTGCCGCGCGCCCAGTAGGAAGAAACACCATATATTTT.